This T cell receptor beta chain came from a study of cytomegalovirus exposure and HLA in healthy donors. Study outcomes and limitations: There was a cluster of highly shared sequence variants that was likely a sequencing artifact.

Germline V gene data show CDR1 as SGHNT and CDR2 as YENEEA. The V and J ends lost 5 bases and 14 bases, in that order; junction bases with no gene match: 11. CDR3 length: 13 amino acids. A word on this clone: Its antigen is undetermined.

The PCR ran on 60 Vbeta and 13 Jbeta primers. Some clones are missing from TCRdb's copy, which holds only in-frame ones; the method was immunoSEQ multiplex PCR. Among around 200,000 clones listed, 65% to 90% were seen once. Sequencing was performed on PBMCs. This TCR derives from a woman aged 25 to 39 in good health and CMV-seronegative. The J gene is TRBJ2-1, the V gene TRBV11-3, with TRBD1 matching over 8 bases. CDR3 region: CASSQTGGRLKFF. DNA of the CDR3: TGTGCCAGCAGCCAAACAGGGGGAAGGCTAAAGTTCTTC.